Each of the 7 T cell receptor beta chains below was sequenced from the same sample in a study of blood T cell repertoires in COVID-19. The repertoire was sequenced with immunoSEQ multiplex PCR; TCRdb's copy has only in-frame clones and lacks some. The profile shows about 19,000 clones, about 86% of them singletons. Sequencing was carried out using peripheral blood. The receptors stem from a man in his 70s with acute or convalescent COVID-19.

Worth noting for this clone: This could be a read error, since a much larger clone is one nucleotide away. The CDR3 protein is CPRPGGGGPQETQYF. In nucleotides, the CDR3 is TGCCCCCGCCCCGGAGGGGGGGGGCCCCAAGAGACCCAGTACTTC. This chain links TRBV9 with TRBJ2-5; tentatively, D is TRBD2 (7 bases). The germline V gene encodes CDR1 SGDLS and CDR2 YYNGEE. The CDR3 sequence is 15 residues long.

The chain carries TRBV9 and TRBJ2-5, with 7 bases matching TRBD2. Trimming took 2 bases from V and 5 from J; bases not matched to a gene: 12. The CDR3 is 16 residues long. In germline, CDR1 is SGDLS, CDR2 YYNGEE. Written as DNA, the CDR3 is TGTGCCAGCAGCGTTGGTCCAGCGGGGCAGAGGGAGACCCAGTACTTC. This gives the protein CASSVGPAGQRETQYF.

The chain has TRBV2 and TRBJ1-4; D is unclear. The CDR3 is made up of 13 amino acids. V lost 9 bases and J lost 3, with 11 bases in between. Germline V gene sequence: CDR1 SNHLY, CDR2 FYNNEI. CDR3 nucleotides: TGTGCCAGTTTGAGGGATTCTAATGAAAAACTGTTTTTT. Protein product: CASLRDSNEKLFF.

The V and J genes are TRBV5-1 and TRBJ1-3; D gene unclear. This CDR3 spans 16 amino acids. Germline V gene lookup returns CDR1 SGHRS and CDR2 YFSETQ. V shed 9 bases and J shed 0 bases, with 19 bases lying between them. CDR3 sequence reads: CATKEGGTSSGNTIYF. In DNA form, the CDR3 reads TGCGCCACCAAAGAAGGCGGCACTAGCTCTGGAAACACCATATATTTT.

This chain connects TRBV6-5 to TRBJ1-1; TRBD1 matches at 7 bases. J lost 3 bases, V lost 4 bases, and 5 bases had no gene match. The CDR3 is 14 residues long. Per germline, CDR1 MNHEY and CDR2 SVGAGI. The CDR3 region is CASSSQDRYTEAFF. For the CDR3, the DNA is TGTGCCAGCAGTTCCCAGGACAGGTACACTGAAGCTTTCTTT.

The V gene is TRBV6-5, the J gene TRBJ2-5; TRBD2 matches 10 bases. The CDR3 contains 15 residues. Germline V gives CDR1 MNHEY, CDR2 SVGAGI. With V trimmed by 7 bases and J by 1 base, 6 bases remained unmatched. CDR3 DNA: TGTGCCAGCATCCGGACTAGCGGCCGCCAAGAGACCCAGTACTTC. Translation gives CASIRTSGRQETQYF.

V is TRBV19 and J is TRBJ2-4, with D perhaps matching TRBD2 (5 bases). Trimming pared 9 bases from V and 7 bases from J, leaving 25 bases between. The germline V gene has CDR1 LNHDA and CDR2 SQIVND (reference sequence). This CDR3 region has 16 residues. The CDR3 nucleotides read TGTGCCAGCAGTCTTGACGGGAAGCCGTTGGGGAACATTCAGTACTTC. Protein product: CASSLDGKPLGNIQYF.